This T cell receptor (beta chain) was identified during a study of T cells after yellow fever vaccination. With regard to this clonotype: Its antigen is not identified.

A universal primer site and UMIs were added as TCR cDNA was made by 5'RACE template switching. TCRdb used MiXCR to reprocess the 5' RACE reads, holding one entry per CDR3 protein. This sample yields over 250,000 distinct CDR3 sequences, of which around 5.3% are seen a single time; approximately 3.5% belongs to the top ten. Study results and caveats: Although most clonotypes did not, a small share appeared in both CD4 and CD8 compartments. Abundant clonotypes from the bulk population could have been carried over as contaminants into FACS-sorted repertoires. The study re-detected most primary-vaccination clones after the booster (about 95% CD4, just over 85% CD8).

With V trimmed by 5 bases and J by 8 bases, 13 bases remained unmatched. The CDR3 runs 15 residues. Per germline, CDR1 SGHTA and CDR2 FQGNSA. The source material was CD4+ T cells sorted from PBMCs, sampled on the day of the yellow fever booster vaccination. This chain joins TRBV7-2 and TRBJ1-2; TRBD1 aligns across 8 bases. The clonotype comes from a man between 18 and 29 years old who received the YFV17D yellow fever vaccine. CDR3 region: CASSLISTGVEGYTF. The CDR3 nucleotides are TGTGCCAGCAGCCTTATTTCGACAGGGGTCGAAGGCTACACCTTC.